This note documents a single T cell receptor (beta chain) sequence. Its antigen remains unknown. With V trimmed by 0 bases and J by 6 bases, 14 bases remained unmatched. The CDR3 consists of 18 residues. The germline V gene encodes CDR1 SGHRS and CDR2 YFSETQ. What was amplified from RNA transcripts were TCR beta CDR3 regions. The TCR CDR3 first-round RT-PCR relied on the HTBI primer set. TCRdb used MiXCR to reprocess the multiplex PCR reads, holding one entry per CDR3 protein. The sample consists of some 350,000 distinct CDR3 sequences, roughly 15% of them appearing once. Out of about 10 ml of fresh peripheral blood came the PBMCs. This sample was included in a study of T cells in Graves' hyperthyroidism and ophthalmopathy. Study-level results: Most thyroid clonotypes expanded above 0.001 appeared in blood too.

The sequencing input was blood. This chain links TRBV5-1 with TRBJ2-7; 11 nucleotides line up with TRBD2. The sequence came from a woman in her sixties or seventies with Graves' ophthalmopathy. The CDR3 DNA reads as TGCGCCAGCAGCTTGGACCCTAGCGGGAGGTCTGGCTCCCTCGAGCAGTACTTC. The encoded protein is CASSLDPSGRSGSLEQYF.